These T cell receptor beta chains were read from a single sample in a study of identical twins. Using its own MiXCR run on the 5' RACE reads, TCRdb lists one record per CDR3 protein. There are 450,000 to 650,000 distinct CDR3 sequences in the sample; more than 9% occur only once, and roughly 3% lies in the top ten. These same records also appear under a second study, on yellow fever vaccine responses in identical twins.

The specimen was PBMCs. These receptor sequences come from a woman under 30 in good health. Both conserved end residues are part of each CDR3. Fields, in order: D gene, clone size, V gene, J gene, CDR3 protein, CDR3 DNA. D genes are given only for firm matches. Only part of the rows carry a size: once, few, many, or a class if the clone is expanded.

TRBD2	few	TRBV29-1	TRBJ2-1	CSARTSGKGNEQFF	TGCAGCGCCCGGACTAGCGGAAAGGGGAATGAGCAGTTCTTC
TRBD2	.	TRBV20-1	TRBJ2-1	CSANHGTSGSHEQFF	TGCAGTGCCAATCACGGGACTAGCGGGAGCCATGAGCAGTTCTTC
.	few	TRBV4-1	TRBJ2-1	CASSQAVGYNEQFF	TGCGCCAGCAGCCAAGCCGTTGGCTACAATGAGCAGTTCTTC
TRBD1	.	TRBV18	TRBJ2-4	CASSPEGQFKNIQYF	TGTGCCAGCTCACCCGAGGGACAGTTCAAAAACATTCAGTACTTC
.	few	TRBV5-1	TRBJ1-4	CASSVPGDHEKLFF	TGCGCCAGCAGCGTACCGGGAGACCATGAAAAACTGTTTTTT
TRBD2	.	TRBV18	TRBJ2-3	CASSRTSGLSTDTQYF	TGTGCCAGCTCACGAACTAGCGGGTTAAGCACAGATACGCAGTATTTT
.	.	TRBV6-1	TRBJ2-2	CASKRGSRQLTGELFF	TGTGCCAGCAAGAGGGGTTCACGACAGCTCACCGGGGAGCTGTTTTTT
TRBD2	few	TRBV29-1	TRBJ2-5	CSVDTASGDQETQYF	TGCAGCGTGGATACTGCTAGCGGAGACCAAGAGACCCAGTACTTC
.	many	TRBV20-1	TRBJ2-1	CSARDLIPGDEQFF	TGCAGTGCTAGAGATCTTATCCCGGGCGATGAGCAGTTCTTC
.	many	TRBV20-1	TRBJ2-3	CSADLADPTDTQYF	TGCAGTGCGGATTTAGCGGATCCCACAGATACGCAGTATTTT
TRBD2	many	TRBV29-1	TRBJ2-5	CSVEIAGDYQETQYF	TGCAGCGTTGAAATAGCGGGGGATTACCAAGAGACCCAGTACTTC
TRBD2	few	TRBV5-1	TRBJ2-5	CASSGLAGVSETQYF	TGCGCCAGCAGCGGACTAGCGGGAGTTTCAGAGACCCAGTACTTC
TRBD2	many	TRBV4-1	TRBJ2-1	CASSQDSGAGGLIFGEQFF	TGCGCCAGCAGCCAAGATTCCGGAGCGGGAGGGCTCATTTTTGGTGAGCAGTTCTTC
.	.	TRBV29-1	TRBJ1-2	CSVEYRDSGYTF	TGCAGCGTTGAGTACAGGGACTCTGGCTACACCTTC
TRBD1	many	TRBV5-6	TRBJ2-7	CASSVRDRVYEQYF	TGTGCCAGCAGCGTCCGGGACAGGGTCTACGAGCAGTACTTC
.	many	TRBV28	TRBJ2-4	CASSLGDKAKNIQYF	TGTGCCAGCAGTTTAGGGGATAAGGCCAAAAACATTCAGTACTTC
TRBD1	few	TRBV6-5	TRBJ1-3	CASSWGQGGNTIYF	TGTGCCAGCAGTTGGGGACAGGGCGGAAACACCATATATTTT
.	.	TRBV5-1	TRBJ2-6	CASSLEVPGTSGANVLTF	TGCGCCAGCAGCTTGGAGGTTCCGGGTACCTCTGGGGCCAACGTCCTGACTTTC
TRBD1	.	TRBV6-1	TRBJ2-1	CASSRRDRGRIRNEQFF	TGTGCCAGCAGTCGCAGGGACAGGGGGCGCATCAGGAATGAGCAGTTCTTC
TRBD2	few	TRBV11-1	TRBJ2-6	CASSPRLAVVSGANVLTF	TGTGCCAGCAGCCCCCGACTAGCCGTCGTCTCTGGGGCCAACGTCCTGACTTTC
.	many	TRBV20-1	TRBJ1-2	CSARDHILGGSNYGYTF	TGCAGTGCTAGAGATCATATTTTAGGGGGTTCAAACTATGGCTACACCTTC
TRBD1	.	TRBV18	TRBJ2-1	CASSPGDRRYNEQFF	TGTGCCAGCTCACCCGGGGACAGGAGGTACAATGAGCAGTTCTTC
TRBD2	few	TRBV11-3	TRBJ2-3	CASSPGGGPTDTQYF	TGTGCCAGCAGCCCCGGCGGGGGACCCACAGATACGCAGTATTTT
.	few	TRBV28	TRBJ1-5	CASSLYQDGQPQHF	TGTGCCAGCAGTTTATATCAGGACGGCCAGCCCCAGCATTTT
.	few	TRBV20-1	TRBJ2-5	CSATLTGQETQYF	TGCAGTGCAACCCTGACGGGCCAAGAGACCCAGTACTTC
.	.	TRBV25-1	TRBJ2-5	CASSEFRQGETQYF	TGTGCCAGCAGTGAATTTAGGCAGGGGGAGACCCAGTACTTC
TRBD1	.	TRBV7-2	TRBJ1-2	CASSSGQGQYGYTF	TGTGCCAGCAGCTCAGGACAGGGGCAATATGGCTACACCTTC
.	.	TRBV5-1	TRBJ1-3	CASSLPDTGNTIYF	TGCGCCAGCAGCTTGCCGGACACGGGAAACACCATATATTTT
.	many	TRBV6-1	TRBJ2-5	CASRTGLPETQYF	TGTGCCAGCAGGACGGGACTCCCGGAGACCCAGTACTTC
TRBD2	few	TRBV12-3/TRBV12-4	TRBJ2-7	CASSPYSPGTSGGSYEQYF	TGTGCCAGCAGTCCCTATAGTCCCGGGACTAGCGGGGGATCCTACGAGCAGTACTTC
.	few	TRBV28	TRBJ2-1	CASNIILSGGPTF	TGTGCCAGCAACATAATCCTCTCCGGGGGCCCAACGTTC
TRBD1	many	TRBV4-1	TRBJ2-7	CASSKRQGDYEQYF	TGCGCCAGCAGCAAACGACAGGGGGATTACGAGCAGTACTTC
.	many	TRBV5-1	TRBJ2-5	CASSLGGIETQYF	TGCGCCAGCAGCTTGGGGGGAATAGAGACCCAGTACTTC
.	many	TRBV7-2	TRBJ2-1	CASSRSSYNEQFF	TGTGCCAGCAGCCGAAGCTCCTACAATGAGCAGTTCTTC
TRBD2	few	TRBV12-3/TRBV12-4	TRBJ2-3	CASSSNGLAGDTDTQYF	TGTGCCAGCAGTTCAAATGGACTAGCGGGGGACACAGATACGCAGTATTTT